This passage covers 25 T cell receptor beta chains from one sample sequenced in a study of shared clonotypes between healthy human individuals. Repertoires were generated with immunoSEQ multiplex PCR, while TCRdb's copy carries only in-frame clones and drops some. The repertoire holds over 2 million clones, 90% to 95% seen once, with 0.1% to 0.15% in the top ten. Sequences were obtained from naive CD4+ T cells sorted from blood. The subset here: CD45RA+ positively selected. The source of these receptors is a young man in good health.

The rearrangement joins TRBV6-5 to TRBJ2-5; 10 bases align to TRBD1. With V trimmed by 2 bases and J by 9 bases, 3 bases remained unmatched. CDR1 is MNHEY, CDR2 SVGAGI, per germline. The CDR3 contains 13 residues. CDR3 coding DNA: TGTGCCAGCAGTTACCGGACAGGGGGGTCCCAGTACTTC. Its translation is CASSYRTGGSQYF.

The chain combines TRBV18 with TRBJ2-7; no clear D gene. The CDR3 totals 14 residues. Germline V lookup: CDR1 KGHSH, CDR2 LQKENI. V lost 3 bases and J lost 0, with 9 bases in between. CDR3 bases: TGTGCCAGCTCACCCGACATCCTCTCCTACGAGCAGTACTTC. Translation gives CASSPDILSYEQYF.

The chain uses TRBV15 and TRBJ2-7, with D hard to call. Trimming left V 0 bases short and J 13 bases short, with 13 bases between. Per the germline V gene, CDR1 is LNHNV and CDR2 is YYDKDF (reference sequence). This CDR3 region has 12 residues. The CDR3 DNA follows: TGTGCCACCAGCAGAGATATCGCGTCGCTCTACTTC. Encoded protein: CATSRDIASLYF.

About this clone itself: This may arise from a read error, as a much more abundant clone is one base away. Distinct nucleotide sequences in the sample also encode this CDR3. The chain employs TRBV2 and TRBJ2-7, with D unclear. The V end was cut by 6 bases, the J end by 0 bases, with 3 bases between. Germline CDR1 and CDR2: SNHLY and FYNNEI. The CDR3 is made up of 11 amino acids. CDR3 sequence: CASSISYEQYF. DNA of the CDR3: TGTGCCAGCAGCATCTCCTACGAGCAGTACTTC.

V usage is TRBV9 and J usage is TRBJ2-2; D is unclear. V was trimmed by 1 base and J by 6 bases, leaving 7 bases between them. The CDR3 totals 13 residues. CDR1 and CDR2 (germline): SGDLS, YYNGEE. This chain's CDR3 is CASSVFGSGELFF. The CDR3 nucleotides read TGTGCCAGCAGCGTATTTGGGTCCGGGGAGCTGTTTTTT. Full variable domain (rest looked up from reference TRBV9 and TRBJ2-2): DSGVTQTPKHLITATGQRVTLRCSPRSGDLSVYWYQQSLDQGLQFLIQYYNGEERAKGNILERFSAQQFPDLHSELNLSSLELGDSALYFCASSVFGSGELFFGEGSRLTVL.

DNA of the CDR3: TGTGCCAGCAGGAGGACAGGTCTTGGCGGGGAGCTGTTTTTT. It translates to CASRRTGLGGELFF. V and J are TRBV2 and TRBJ2-2, with 7 positions matching TRBD1. The V and J ends lost 6 bases and 7 bases, in that order; junction bases with no gene match: 8. The CDR3 consists of 14 residues. The V gene's germline CDR1 is SNHLY and CDR2 FYNNEI.

This clone was seen only once. This chain connects TRBV7-9 to TRBJ2-4; 8 nucleotides match TRBD2. Germline V gives CDR1 SEHNR, CDR2 FQNEAQ (reference sequence). The CDR3 runs to 15 residues. V shed 5 bases and J 6 bases; nucleotides not matched to a gene: 9. The CDR3 DNA reads TGTGCCAGCAGCCCTCAGCGGGAGAGAGGAAACATTCAGTACTTC. It specifies CASSPQRERGNIQYF.

The J gene is TRBJ2-3, the V gene TRBV6-1, with D tentatively TRBD1 (6 bases). The CDR3 spans 15 residues. Trimming took off 4 bases at V and 2 bases at J, with 13 bases between the two ends. CDR1 MNHNS and CDR2 SASEGT come from the germline V gene. For the CDR3, the DNA is TGTGCCAGCAGTGTTCTCAGGGGAGACACAGATACGCAGTATTTT. Its translation: CASSVLRGDTDTQYF.

The CDR3 DNA sequence: TGTGCCAGCAGCCTAGGGTACCACACCGACAATGAGCAGTTCTTC. Its protein is CASSLGYHTDNEQFF. J is TRBJ2-1 and V is TRBV14; unclear D gene. The V end was cut by 4 bases, the J end by 5 bases, with 15 bases between. Germline loops: CDR1 SGHDN, CDR2 FVKESK. CDR3 length equals 15 residues. Drawing the rest from reference TRBV14 and TRBJ2-1, the complete variable domain is EAGVTQFPSHSVIEKGQTVTLRCDPISGHDNLYWYRRVMGKEIKFLLHFVKESKQDESGMPNNRFLAERTGGTYSTLKVQPAELEDSGVYFCASSLGYHTDNEQFFGPGTRLTVL.

The V gene is TRBV2, the J gene TRBJ2-7; 7 nucleotides align to TRBD1. V lost 5 bases, J lost 4 bases, and 14 bases stayed unmatched. The CDR3 contains 16 residues. Per germline, CDR1 SNHLY and CDR2 FYNNEI. CDR3 bases: TGTGCCAGCAGTACTACCCTGGGACAGCAAACATACGAGCAGTACTTC. Amino acid sequence: CASSTTLGQQTYEQYF.

Points on this clone: Other DNA sequences of this sample code for an identical CDR3. The V gene is TRBV5-1, the J gene TRBJ1-3; D is undetermined. The CDR3 loop spans 15 amino acids. Deletions cut 0 bases from V and 0 bases from J, with 7 bases between. In germline, CDR1 is SGHRS, CDR2 YFSETQ. DNA of the CDR3: TGCGCCAGCAGCTTGGAGCCCTACTCTGGAAACACCATATATTTT. It encodes CASSLEPYSGNTIYF.

The chain links TRBV5-1 to TRBJ2-2, with a tentative D call TRBD1 (6 bases). This CDR3 spans 16 amino acids. V was trimmed by 0 bases and J by 4 bases, leaving 13 bases between them. Germline CDR1 and CDR2: SGHRS and YFSETQ. CDR3 loop: CASSLVAGDPTGELFF. Written as DNA, the CDR3 is TGCGCCAGCAGCTTGGTGGCAGGGGACCCCACCGGGGAGCTGTTTTTT.

V is TRBV6-1 and J is TRBJ2-7; the D call may be TRBD1 or TRBD2 (5 bases each). The length of the CDR3 is 15 residues. Germline V CDR1 and CDR2: MNHNS, SASEGT. V was shortened by 2 bases and J by 9 bases, with 20 bases between the two germline ends. The CDR3: CASSEFGRGPSGQYF. CDR3 sequence (DNA): TGTGCCAGCAGTGAATTTGGACGGGGCCCTTCGGGGCAGTACTTC.

J is TRBJ1-5 and V is TRBV7-8, with D possibly matching TRBD1 (5 bases). There are 15 residues in the CDR3. V lost 5 bases and J lost 3, with 14 bases in between. CDR1 is SGHVS and CDR2 is FQNEAQ in the germline V gene. The CDR3 DNA follows: TGTGCCAGCAGCCTTAATACAGGAGTCAATCAGCCCCAGCATTTT. It is translated as CASSLNTGVNQPQHF.

The CDR3 protein is CASSNGGYGYTF. The CDR3 nucleotides read TGTGCCAGCAGTAATGGAGGGTATGGCTACACCTTC. The chain joins TRBV27 to TRBJ1-2; D remains ambiguous. V was shortened by 5 bases and J by 5 bases, with 9 bases between the two germline ends. The CDR3 has 12 residues. The germline V gene encodes CDR1 MNHEY and CDR2 SMNVEV (reference sequence).

The CDR3 nucleotides read TGTGCCATCAGTGAGTCTGCAGGGCCAACCTACGAGCAGTACTTC. Protein: CAISESAGPTYEQYF. This chain uses TRBV10-3 with TRBJ2-7, with D perhaps TRBD1 (5 bases). The V and J ends lost 0 bases and 2 bases respectively, with 11 bases between them. This CDR3 has 15 residues. CDR1 is ENHRY and CDR2 is SYGVKD in the germline V gene.

The J gene is TRBJ2-1, the V gene TRBV10-3; D may be TRBD1 (5 bases). Trimming pared 5 bases from V and 3 bases from J, leaving 17 bases between. This CDR3 contains 16 residues. CDR1 is ENHRY and CDR2 is SYGVKD in the germline V gene. CDR3 amino acids: CAISRTTDKYYNEQFF. The CDR3 coding sequence is TGTGCCATCAGTAGGACGACGGACAAATACTACAATGAGCAGTTCTTC.

The chain uses TRBV5-6 and TRBJ1-6; D is possibly TRBD1 (5 bases). The V gene lost 4 bases and the J gene lost 2 bases, with 10 bases spanning the gap. The CDR3 totals 15 residues. Germline-derived CDR1 and CDR2 are SGHDT and YYEEEE. In nucleotides, the CDR3 is TGTGCCAGCAGCCACAGACAGACCTATAATTCACCCCTCCACTTT. This translates into CASSHRQTYNSPLHF.

V is TRBV2 and J is TRBJ2-2, with D maybe TRBD1 (5 bases). CDR1 is SNHLY and CDR2 is FYNNEI in the germline V gene. This CDR3 is 15 amino acids long. V gave up 4 bases and J gave up 0 bases, with 9 bases separating them. DNA of the CDR3: TGTGCCAGCAGTGCACAGGTGTCGAACACCGGGGAGCTGTTTTTT. It yields the protein CASSAQVSNTGELFF.

This clone was seen a single time. V gene TRBV6-1 combines with J gene TRBJ2-5, with 11 bases that match TRBD2. Looked up from germline, CDR1 is MNHNS and CDR2 is SASEGT. There are 13 residues in the CDR3. With 6 bases clipped from V and 4 bases from J, the junction kept 1 base outside the gene matches. The CDR3 bases are TGTGCCAGCAGAGGGACTAGCGGAGAGACCCAGTACTTC. Translated, it gives CASRGTSGETQYF.

This chain links TRBV21-1 with TRBJ2-7; the table's D call, TRBD2, was not checked against the DNA. TRBV21-1 is a recognized pseudogene. The CDR3 is 15 amino acids. CDR3 residues: CARYQRKREDYEQYF. Written as DNA, the CDR3 is TGTGCCAGATACCAGCGGAAGCGGGAAGACTACGAGCAGTACTTC.

Worth noting for this clone: The same CDR3 is also encoded by other DNA sequences in this sample. This chain connects TRBV7-9 to TRBJ1-2; perhaps TRBD1 as D (5 bases). Trimming removed 5 bases at V and 7 bases at J, with 8 bases between. This CDR3 is 11 amino acids long. CDR1 is SEHNR, CDR2 FQNEAQ, per germline (reference sequence). The CDR3 DNA is TGTGCCAGCAGCCTTGGGGGTGGCTACACCTTC. This encodes CASSLGGGYTF.

The chain combines TRBV6-6 with TRBJ1-5; D gene uncertain. The germline V gene encodes CDR1 MNHNY and CDR2 SVGAGI (reference sequence). This CDR3 has 13 residues. V lost 1 base and J 7 bases, leaving 8 bases between the germline ends. CDR3 sequence: CASSYFGGQPQHF. The CDR3 DNA is TGTGCCAGCAGTTACTTCGGCGGGCAGCCCCAGCATTTT.

In DNA form, the CDR3 reads TGCGCCAGCAGCTTGGGCGGGACTAGCGGGGGATACAATGAGCAGTTCTTC. It yields the protein CASSLGGTSGGYNEQFF. The chain couples TRBV5-1 to TRBJ2-1, with 14 bases lining up with TRBD2. V lost 0 bases and J lost 4; bases outside the gene matches: 3. Germline V lookup: CDR1 SGHRS, CDR2 YFSETQ. This CDR3 is 17 amino acids long.

This chain connects TRBV5-5 to TRBJ1-5; 10 bases line up with TRBD1. V lost 4 bases and J lost 8; bases outside the gene matches: 3. The germline V gene has CDR1 SGHKS and CDR2 YYEKEE (reference sequence). The CDR3 sequence is 13 residues long. The CDR3 here is CASSPDRGEPQHF. The CDR3 nucleotides read TGTGCCAGCAGCCCGGACAGGGGGGAGCCCCAGCATTTT.